The next 28 T cell receptor beta chains were all read from a single sample in a study of blood T cell repertoires in COVID-19. Clones were sequenced by immunoSEQ multiplex PCR, and TCRdb holds only the in-frame ones, with some missing. The sample records 490,000 or so clones, approximately 87% being singletons. The specimen sequenced was PBMCs or T cells enriched from blood (not recorded which). These receptors came from a woman in her 40s who had recovered from COVID-19.

This rearrangement joins TRBV11-2 to TRBJ2-1; D perhaps matches TRBD2 (5 bases). The CDR3 totals 14 residues. Germline V lookup: CDR1 SGHAT, CDR2 FQNNGV. Trimming shortened V by 2 bases and J by 3 bases, and 8 bases separated the two germline ends. The CDR3 here is CASSLSGYYNEQFF. The CDR3 coding sequence is TGTGCCAGCAGCTTAAGCGGATACTACAATGAGCAGTTCTTC.

J is TRBJ2-7 and V is TRBV27; TRBD2 aligns across 13 bases. Germline V gene sequence: CDR1 MNHEY, CDR2 SMNVEV (reference sequence). The CDR3 has 16 residues. The trim removed 6 bases at V and 3 bases at J, leaving 8 bases unmatched. CDR3 nucleotides: TGTGCCAGCAGCCTGGGGACTAGCGGGACTTACTACGAGCAGTACTTC. It is translated as CASSLGTSGTYYEQYF.

The chain carries TRBV25-1 and TRBJ1-5; 9 bases are shared with TRBD1. Looked up from germline, CDR1 is MGHDK and CDR2 is SYGVNS. CDR3 length equals 14 residues. J gave up 7 bases and V 8 bases, and 9 bases lay outside the gene matches. CDR3 nucleotides: TGTGCCAGCGGGGACAGGGACCTAGGGCAGCCCCAGCATTTT. Translated: CASGDRDLGQPQHF.

The genes are TRBV7-2 and TRBJ1-1; no reliable D call. V was trimmed by 3 bases and J by 8 bases, leaving 16 bases between them. Germline lookup yields CDR1 SGHTA and CDR2 FQGNSA. The CDR3 consists of 14 residues. In nucleotides, the CDR3 is TGTGCCAGCAGCTTTCCGGGCCGGGGAGGCGAAGCTTTCTTT. It specifies CASSFPGRGGEAFF.

A single count supports this clone. V gene TRBV6-6 combines with J gene TRBJ2-5, with D possibly matching TRBD1 (6 bases). This CDR3 has 12 amino acids. From germline, CDR1 is MNHNY and CDR2 SVGAGI (reference sequence). V was trimmed by 1 base and J by 14 bases, leaving 14 bases between them. CDR3 region: CASSYLSGRGYF. DNA of the CDR3: TGTGCCAGCAGTTACTTATCAGGCAGGGGATACTTC.

This chain connects TRBV28 to TRBJ1-1; 8 bases are a match to TRBD1. With 6 bases clipped from V and 1 base from J, the junction kept 10 bases outside the gene matches. In germline, CDR1 is MDHEN, CDR2 SYDVKM. CDR3 length: 16 residues. Here the CDR3 reads CASSSGQGQENTEAFF. For the CDR3, the DNA is TGTGCCAGCAGCTCCGGACAGGGTCAAGAGAACACTGAAGCTTTCTTT.

The chain is built from TRBV7-8 and TRBJ1-1; no reliable D call. With 0 bases removed from V and 4 bases from J, the gap between germline ends came to 6 bases. The length of the CDR3 is 13 residues. The germline V gene encodes CDR1 SGHVS and CDR2 FQNEAQ. The CDR3 DNA sequence: TGTGCCAGCAGCTTAGCCTGGGCCACTGAAGCTTTCTTT. Translating it yields CASSLAWATEAFF.

This clone was seen once. The genes are TRBV11-3 and TRBJ1-1, with D tentatively TRBD1 (6 bases). V was clipped by 5 bases and J by 0 bases, with 16 bases between them. The CDR3 covers 16 residues. Germline CDR1 SGHNT, CDR2 YENEEA. As DNA, the CDR3 is TGTGCCAGCAGCATCTCTCCGGGACATTTGAACACTGAAGCTTTCTTT. Protein: CASSISPGHLNTEAFF.

V usage is TRBV12-3 or TRBV12-4 and J usage is TRBJ1-2, with D possibly matching TRBD1 (6 bases). This CDR3 has 12 residues. Trimming took off 8 bases at V and 4 bases at J, with 11 bases between the two ends. The CDR3 nucleotides read TGTGCCAGCGCAACAGGGCCCTATGGCTACACCTTC. Protein sequence: CASATGPYGYTF.

The chain uses TRBV30 and TRBJ2-3, with D tentatively TRBD2 (6 bases). Looked up from germline, CDR1 is GTSNPN and CDR2 is SVGIG (reference sequence). With 7 bases removed from V and 2 bases from J, the gap between germline ends came to 13 bases. The CDR3 covers 13 residues. The CDR3: CASYRGNTDTQYF. As DNA, the CDR3 is TGTGCCTCCTACCGGGGGAACACAGATACGCAGTATTTT. The full variable domain, in which reference TRBV30 and TRBJ2-3 provide the parts outside the CDR3, is SQTIHQWPATLVQPVGSPLSLECTVEGTSNPNLYWYRQAAGRGLQLLFYSVGIGQISSEVPQNLSASRPQDRQFILSSKKLLLSDSGFYLCASYRGNTDTQYFGPGTRLTVL.

This sequence joins TRBV29-1 and TRBJ1-2; D not resolved. V lost 8 bases and J 6 bases, leaving 28 bases between the germline ends. Germline CDR1 SQVTM, CDR2 ANQGSEA. CDR3 length equals 16 residues. The CDR3 coding sequence is TGCAGCACATCCAAACAACTGACACGTGATTATCATGGCTACACCTTC. It encodes CSTSKQLTRDYHGYTF.

The chain carries TRBV21-1 and TRBJ1-2; the DNA was not compared with TRBD1, the D call given in the table. TRBV21-1 is noted as a pseudogene. The CDR3 extends over 18 amino acids. The CDR3 loop reads CASSKGDGTGEEGYGYTF. CDR3 coding DNA: TGTGCCAGCAGCAAAGGGGATGGGACAGGGGAGGAAGGCTATGGCTACACCTTC.

This chain joins TRBV6-5 and TRBJ1-2; no definite D call. Germline CDR1 MNHEY, CDR2 SVGAGI. Trimming cost V 10 bases and J 3 bases, with 12 bases left between them. This CDR3 contains 12 residues. DNA for the CDR3: TGTGCCACCCACGATACAGACTATGGCTACACCTTC. It codes for CATHDTDYGYTF.

The gene calls are TRBV4-3 and TRBJ2-1; a weak D match, TRBD2 (5 bases). The CDR3 loop spans 15 amino acids. Germline V gives CDR1 LGHNA, CDR2 YSLEER. V was cut by 0 bases and J by 8 bases, with 14 bases left in between. The CDR3 is CASSQEQASLDEQFF. Written as DNA, the CDR3 is TGCGCCAGCAGCCAAGAACAAGCTAGCTTAGATGAGCAGTTCTTC.

The chain is built from TRBV19 and TRBJ2-5; D is possibly TRBD2 (5 bases). Trimming shortened V by 8 bases and J by 1 base, and 8 bases separated the two germline ends. This CDR3 has 12 residues. CDR1 is LNHDA, CDR2 SQIVND, per germline (reference sequence). This CDR3 reads CASSDSQETQYF. For the CDR3, the DNA is TGTGCCAGTTCGGACTCCCAAGAGACCCAGTACTTC.

The chain couples TRBV9 to TRBJ2-3, with 7 bases lining up with TRBD1. CDR1 and CDR2 from the germline V gene are SGDLS and YYNGEE. Losses at the gene ends were 1 base for V and 2 bases for J; bases not matched to a gene: 4. The CDR3 covers 15 residues. The CDR3 region is CASSVLTGNTDTQYF. CDR3 DNA: TGTGCCAGCAGCGTACTGACAGGGAACACAGATACGCAGTATTTT.

This chain connects TRBV18 to TRBJ1-5; D not certain. Trimming stripped 2 bases from V and 0 bases from J, with 11 bases between. This CDR3 has 16 amino acids. CDR1 is KGHSH and CDR2 is LQKENI in the germline V gene. The DNA of the CDR3 is TGTGCCAGCTCACCAAACATAATGTATAGCAATCAGCCCCAGCATTTT. It codes for CASSPNIMYSNQPQHF.

This clone came up a few times. V usage is TRBV5-5 and J usage is TRBJ2-7; 10 positions agree with TRBD1. The junction had 7 bases not matched to a gene; V was cut back by 4 bases and J by 3 bases. Germline CDR1 reads SGHKS; CDR2 reads YYEKEE (reference sequence). The CDR3 spans 15 residues. Here the CDR3 DNA reads TGTGCCAGCAGCGGACAGCGGACAGGGGGCTACGAGCAGTACTTC. Amino acid sequence: CASSGQRTGGYEQYF.

The J gene is TRBJ2-7, the V gene TRBV7-6; 8 positions match TRBD1. CDR1 SGHVS and CDR2 FNYEAQ come from the germline V gene. After removal of 4 bases from V and 6 bases from J, the junction contained 8 bases not matched to a gene. The CDR3 loop spans 14 amino acids. This chain's CDR3 is CASSSDRVSSEQYF. As DNA, the CDR3 is TGTGCCAGCAGCTCGGACAGGGTATCGAGCGAGCAGTACTTC.

V and J are TRBV25-1 and TRBJ1-2; 9 bases match TRBD1. Germline V gene lookup returns CDR1 MGHDK and CDR2 SYGVNS. The CDR3 sequence is 15 residues long. The J segment lost 4 bases and the V segment lost 1 base, leaving 4 bases of the junction unmatched. As DNA, the CDR3 is TGTGCCAGCAGTGAATCAGGGACAGGGACCTATGGCTACACCTTC. As protein: CASSESGTGTYGYTF.

V usage is TRBV5-5 and J usage is TRBJ2-1; weak D call: TRBD1 (6 bases). V lost 5 bases and J lost 5, with 17 bases in between. Looked up from germline, CDR1 is SGHKS and CDR2 is YYEKEE (reference sequence). The CDR3 is 15 amino acids. The CDR3 DNA follows: TGTGCCAGCAGAGTCAGGGGTCTAACAAACAATGAGCAGTTCTTC. Amino acid sequence: CASRVRGLTNNEQFF.

The V and J genes are TRBV5-6 and TRBJ1-6; TRBD1 agrees at 10 bases. Germline CDR1 and CDR2: SGHDT and YYEEEE. V was clipped by 9 bases and J by 4 bases; unmatched bases: 4. The CDR3 sequence is 14 residues long. CDR3 nucleotides: TGTGCCACCGCGGACAGGGGGTATAATTCACCCCTCCACTTT. Its protein is CATADRGYNSPLHF.

The J gene is TRBJ2-7, the V gene TRBV29-1, with 9 bases fitting TRBD1. CDR3 length: 13 amino acids. Germline CDR1 and CDR2: SQVTM and ANQGSEA. Trimming took 7 bases from V and 4 from J; bases not matched to a gene: 8. CDR3 bases: TGCAGCGCCGGGACAGGGTTAATTTACGAGCAGTACTTC. Translated, it gives CSAGTGLIYEQYF.

As to this clone: A read error may produce the germline difference seen at one junction end. The chain uses TRBV7-9 and TRBJ2-7, with 9 bases identical to TRBD2. Germline CDR1 and CDR2: SEHNR and FQNEAQ (reference sequence). The CDR3 spans 14 residues. CDR3 DNA: TGTGCCAGCAGCTTAGCAGCGGGAGGTGGGGTGACCCGCTTC. Translated: CASSLAAGGGVTRF. Filled out from reference TRBV7-9 and TRBJ2-7, the complete variable domain reads DTGVSQNPRHKITKRGQNVTFRCDPISEHNRLYWYRQTLGQGPEFLTYFQNEAQLEKSRLLSDRFSAERPKGSFSTLEIQRTEQGDSAMYLCASSLAAGGGVTRFGPGTRLTVT.

The gene calls are TRBV2 and TRBJ2-5, with TRBD2 matching 9 bases. The CDR3 spans 17 residues. V was pared by 2 bases and J by 0 bases, with 7 bases of the junction left unmatched. Germline CDR1 SNHLY, CDR2 FYNNEI. CDR3 bases: TGTGCCAGCAGTGAAAGGGCGGGGGGGCCAAACCAAGAGACCCAGTACTTC. This sequence encodes CASSERAGGPNQETQYF.

This clone came up once. The chain recombines TRBV20-1 with TRBJ2-7; TRBD1 matches 8 bases. J gave up 3 bases and V 3 bases, and 10 bases lay outside the gene matches. Germline loops: CDR1 DFQATT, CDR2 SNEGSKA (reference sequence). CDR3 length equals 15 residues. The CDR3 coding sequence is TGCAGTGCTAGTCAGAAGACAGGGGCATTCTACGAGCAGTACTTC. As protein: CSASQKTGAFYEQYF.

The chain joins TRBV15 to TRBJ1-2; tentative D call: TRBD1 (6 bases). The CDR3 extends over 14 amino acids. Germline V gives CDR1 LNHNV, CDR2 YYDKDF (reference sequence). V was trimmed by 0 bases and J by 5 bases, leaving 10 bases between them. The CDR3 DNA is TGTGCCACCAGCAGAGATCCAGGGGCGTATGGCTACACCTTC. Encoded protein: CATSRDPGAYGYTF.

The V gene is TRBV7-8, the J gene TRBJ1-5; D remains unclear. The CDR3 is 14 residues long. Germline assignment: CDR1 SGHVS and CDR2 FQNEAQ. The V end lost 2 bases, the J end lost 7 bases, and 12 bases lay between the germline ends. The chain's CDR3 is CASSLFQAIQPQHF. The DNA of the CDR3 is TGTGCCAGCAGCTTATTTCAGGCGATACAGCCCCAGCATTTT.